This TCR beta chain came from a study of cytomegalovirus exposure and HLA in healthy donors. General study findings and limits: By a later analysis, the bulk of CMV-associated TCR beta chains appeared HLA-restricted. Apart from CMV serostatus, no immune exposure information was available. Rare sequences made up most TCRs, while some public TCRs were found in many donors.

The primer mix had 60 Vbeta and 13 Jbeta primers. Clones were read by immunoSEQ multiplex PCR, and TCRdb kept only the in-frame ones, dropping some. The table records approximately 150,000 clones, roughly 80% of them present only once. This CDR3 has 13 residues. Germline-derived CDR1 and CDR2 are SGHAT and FQNNGV. V was clipped by 8 bases and J by 6 bases, with 14 bases between them. Details on this clone: As yet, its antigen is unknown.

The origin of this receptor is a middle-aged woman in good health and CMV-seropositive. Material: PBMCs. The J gene is TRBJ2-1, the V gene TRBV11-2, with a possible D match to TRBD2 (5 bases). The CDR3, as DNA: TGTGCCAGCTTGGGAGACACCGGCAATGAGCAGTTCTTC. It encodes CASLGDTGNEQFF. The full variable domain, its missing parts supplied by reference TRBV11-2 and TRBJ2-1, is EAGVAQSPRYKIIEKRQSVAFWCNPISGHATLYWYQQILGQGPKLLIQFQNNGVVDDSQLPKDRFSAERLKGVDSTLKIQPAKLEDSAVYLCASLGDTGNEQFFGPGTRLTVL.